This record looks at one T cell receptor beta chain sequence and its context. Its antigen is still unknown. The record originates from a study of CD8+CD57+ T cells in acquired aplastic anemia. At the level of the study: DNA per sorted CD4+ or CD8+ sample ranged about 0.2 to 27.4 ug, averaging about 3 ug.

Genomic DNA provided the template from which TCR beta VDJ and CDR3 profiles were obtained. TCRdb redid the calling of the reads with MiXCR, one entry per CDR3 protein. The table records about 120,000 distinct CDR3 sequences, 58% of them present only once. Notes on the study in general: Between the patient and control groups, CD8+ Simpson's diversity did not differ significantly.

Those patients picked for sequencing had displayed CD8+CD57+ cell expansion on flow cytometry. Acquired aplastic anemia of severe grade affected all patients. No patient had been given any therapy when blood was sampled. The germline V and J ends were trimmed by 7 bases and 4 bases, with 8 bases remaining between them. This CDR3 has 13 amino acids. Germline assignment: CDR1 SGHVS and CDR2 FNYEAQ. The chain uses TRBV7-6 and TRBJ1-6; D unclear. The source is a human donor with aplastic anemia. What was sequenced was sorted CD4+, CD8+, or CD8+CD57+ T cells (not recorded which) from PBMCs. CDR3 bases: TGTGCCAGCACGGGAGGTTATAATTCACCCCTCCACTTT. It encodes CASTGGYNSPLHF.